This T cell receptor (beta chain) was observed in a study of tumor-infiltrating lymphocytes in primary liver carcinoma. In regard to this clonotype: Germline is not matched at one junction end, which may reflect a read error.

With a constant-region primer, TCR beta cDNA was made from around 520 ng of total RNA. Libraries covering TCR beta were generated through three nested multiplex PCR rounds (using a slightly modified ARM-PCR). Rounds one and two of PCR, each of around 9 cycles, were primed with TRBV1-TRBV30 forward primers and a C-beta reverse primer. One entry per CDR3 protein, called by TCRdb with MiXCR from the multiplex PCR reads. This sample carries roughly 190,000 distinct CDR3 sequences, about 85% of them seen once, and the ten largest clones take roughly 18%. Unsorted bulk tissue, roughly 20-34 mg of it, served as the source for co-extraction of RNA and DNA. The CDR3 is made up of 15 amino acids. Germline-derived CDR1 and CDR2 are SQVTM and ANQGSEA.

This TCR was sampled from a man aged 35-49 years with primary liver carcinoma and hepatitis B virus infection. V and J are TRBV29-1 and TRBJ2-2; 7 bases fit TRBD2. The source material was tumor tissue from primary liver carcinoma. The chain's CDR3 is CSVSTSAANAGELFF. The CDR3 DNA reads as TGCAGCGTTAGTACTAGCGCGGCGAACGCCGGGGAGCTGTTTTTT.